These T cell receptor beta chains were read from a single sample in a study of shared clonotypes between healthy human individuals. Profiling relied on immunoSEQ multiplex PCR, and the TCRdb table lists in-frame clones only, not all of them. Found here are roughly 890,000 clones, around 92% of them singletons; the top ten hold around 24%. The sample taken for sequencing was naive CD8+ T cells sorted from blood. The receptors stem from a man aged 25 to 40 in good health. Each CDR3 is given with its conserved first and last residue. D genes are given only for firm matches. Clone sizes are given selectively: once, few, many, or a class where the clone is expanded.

cdr3_nt cdr3_aa v_call d_call clone_size cdr3_length j_call
TGTGCCAGCAGCACAGACTCTGGCACAGATACGCAGTATTTT CASSTDSGTDTQYF TRBV7-6 - - 14 TRBJ2-3
TGTGCCAGCAGTGTGTTGTACGAGCAGTACTTC CASSVLYEQYF TRBV2 - - 11 TRBJ2-7
TGTGCCAGCAGCCCTGGGACAGCTTCAGATAGGACGCAGTATTTT CASSPGTASDRTQYF TRBV7-9 TRBD1 once 15 TRBJ2-3
TGCGCCAGCAGCCATCCTGAGGGGGCTAGCAATCAGCCCCAGCATTTT CASSHPEGASNQPQHF TRBV4-1 TRBD1 few 16 TRBJ1-5
TGTGCCAGCAGCTCCTGGTCGGGGACAAATGAAAAACTGTTTTTT CASSSWSGTNEKLFF TRBV7-9 - - 15 TRBJ1-4
TGTGCCATCAGTGAGGGGATCCTCTACGAGCAGTACTTC CAISEGILYEQYF TRBV10-3 - - 13 TRBJ2-7
TGTGCTAGTGGTTTCCAGCCGGGCCTCATGGCCAATGAGCAGTTCTTC CASGFQPGLMANEQFF TRBV12-5 - - 16 TRBJ2-1
TGTGCCAGCAGCTTAGGGGGCTTGCCGGGAGAGCAGTACTTC CASSLGGLPGEQYF TRBV11-2 - - 14 TRBJ2-7
TGTGCCAGCAGCTTAGCTGTCTGGACTAGCGTACCTAACGAGCAGTACTTC CASSLAVWTSVPNEQYF TRBV7-9 TRBD2 once 17 TRBJ2-7
TGTGCCAGCACCCCAGGGAACAGATACACAGATACGCAGTATTTT CASTPGNRYTDTQYF TRBV6-1 - once 15 TRBJ2-3
TGCGCCAGCAGCAGCGAGTCGGGAGCTAATGAGCAGTTCTTC CASSSESGANEQFF TRBV4-1 - - 14 TRBJ2-1
TGTGCCAGCACCCCGGACAGGGACTCCTACGAGCAGTACTTC CASTPDRDSYEQYF TRBV6-1 TRBD1 - 14 TRBJ2-7
TGCGCCAGCAGCCAAGGGACAGACTCCTCTGGAAACACCATATATTTT CASSQGTDSSGNTIYF TRBV5-1 TRBD1 - 16 TRBJ1-3
TGCGCCAGCAGACCCCCCCGGTCTTACCACCCGCCCTACGAGCAGTACTTC CASRPPRSYHPPYEQYF TRBV4-1 - - 17 TRBJ2-7
TGTGCCAGCAGCTTAGGAGGTCCAGATACGCAGTATTTT CASSLGGPDTQYF TRBV11-2 - - 13 TRBJ2-3
TGTGCCAGTTGTGGCGGGCTAGGCACCGGGGAGCTGTTTTTT CASCGGLGTGELFF TRBV19 - - 14 TRBJ2-2
TGTGCCAGCAGTGAGTCGTGGGGGACCGGTGAAAAACTGTTTTTT CASSESWGTGEKLFF TRBV6-1 - - 15 TRBJ1-4
TGTGCCAGCAGTTCACTAGCGAAAACCTACGAGCAGTACTTC CASSSLAKTYEQYF TRBV27 TRBD2 - 14 TRBJ2-7
TGTGCCACCAGCAGTCGGTTGACTACCCAAGAGACCCAGTACTTC CATSSRLTTQETQYF TRBV15 - - 15 TRBJ2-5
TGTGCCAGCAGTCAACACAGGGATAATTACTATGGCTACACCTTC CASSQHRDNYYGYTF TRBV6-6 - - 15 TRBJ1-2
TGCGCCAGCAGCCGAGGAGAACTAGCGGGAGAAGATGAGCAGTTCTTC CASSRGELAGEDEQFF TRBV5-1 TRBD2 - 16 TRBJ2-1
TGTGCCAGCAGTGGGGGACGGGAAGCTTTCTTT CASSGGREAFF TRBV27 - once 11 TRBJ1-1
TGTGCCAGCAGTTACTCTAGGACAGGGTATGGCTACACCTTC CASSYSRTGYGYTF TRBV6-5 TRBD1 few 14 TRBJ1-2
TGCAGCGTTTTAGGGTCCTACGAGCAGTACTTC CSVLGSYEQYF TRBV29-1 - - 11 TRBJ2-7
TGCGCCAGCAGCCAAGATCGCACTAGATCGTCCTACAATGAGCAGTTCTTC CASSQDRTRSSYNEQFF TRBV4-1 - - 17 TRBJ2-1
TGTGCCGCCTTCCCTTTGCCGGGCAAACCGAACACCGGGGAGCTGTTTTTT CAAFPLPGKPNTGELFF TRBV7-9 - - 17 TRBJ2-2
TGTGCCACCAGCAGGAGATTGGGGGTCTACGAGCAGTACTTC CATSRRLGVYEQYF TRBV15 - - 14 TRBJ2-7
TGTGCCAGCAGCCCCCTCCCAGGACTAGCGGGAGGTTGGGCAGATACGCAGTATTTT CASSPLPGLAGGWADTQYF TRBV11-2 TRBD2 - 19 TRBJ2-3
TGTGCCAGCTTCGACGGCCACGAGCAGTACTTC CASFDGHEQYF TRBV7-9 - - 11 TRBJ2-7
TGTGCCAGTAGCACAGGGGCCGATCCGAGTGAAGCTTTCTTT CASSTGADPSEAFF TRBV19 TRBD1 - 14 TRBJ1-1
TGTGCCAGCAGACCTGCGCGCGAGACAGGGCAGTCGGAGACCCAGTACTTC CASRPARETGQSETQYF TRBV28 TRBD1 - 17 TRBJ2-5
TGTGCCACCAGCTTATCTTCCTCGGTACCCAACGAGCAGTACTTC CATSLSSSVPNEQYF TRBV15 - - 15 TRBJ2-7
TGTGCCAGCAGCGGCAGCGGGAGGCCAGATACGCAGTATTTT CASSGSGRPDTQYF TRBV14 TRBD2 - 14 TRBJ2-3
TGTGCCAGCAGCTTGGCCAGGGGGTCCTCCTATAGCAATCAGCCCCAGCATTTT CASSLARGSSYSNQPQHF TRBV5-6 TRBD1 - 18 TRBJ1-5
TGTGCCAGCAGTCCTCTCGCGGTTGGGGCCAACGTCCTGACTTTC CASSPLAVGANVLTF TRBV7-9 - - 15 TRBJ2-6
TGTGCCAGCAGCTTAGCTCCACCGGGACAGGGGAACAATGAGCAGTTCTTC CASSLAPPGQGNNEQFF TRBV7-6 TRBD1 - 17 TRBJ2-1
TGTGCCAGCCCTTCCGGGACAGGATCCGACGAGCAGTACTTC CASPSGTGSDEQYF TRBV2 TRBD1 - 14 TRBJ2-7
TGCGCCAGCAGTCCTTCTAGCGGGAGCCCCCACGATGAGCAGTTCTTC CASSPSSGSPHDEQFF TRBV5-1 TRBD2 once 16 TRBJ2-1
TGTGCCAGCAGTTCCGTTTTTCGGAAAGAGACCCAGTACTTC CASSSVFRKETQYF TRBV28 - few 14 TRBJ2-5
TGTGCCAGCAGCTCACCCCGGCTAGCGGGCACCTACGAGCAGTACTTC CASSSPRLAGTYEQYF TRBV5-4 TRBD2 - 16 TRBJ2-7
TGTGCCAGCAGTACCAATCACGAGCAGTACTTC CASSTNHEQYF TRBV6-5 - - 11 TRBJ2-7
TGTGCCAGCAGAAGGGAGCCGACAGGAGCTAACTATGGCTACACCTTC CASRREPTGANYGYTF TRBV6-6 - - 16 TRBJ1-2
TGTGCCAGCAGTTTATGGGACAGGGCCTACGAGCAGTACTTC CASSLWDRAYEQYF TRBV27 TRBD1 - 14 TRBJ2-7
TGTGCCAGCAGTTTCCCAGGGGGGTTAAACCAAGAGACCCAGTACTTC CASSFPGGLNQETQYF TRBV5-4 - - 16 TRBJ2-5
TGTGCCAGCAGCTTAGGAGGCACGGCTTATGAGCAGTTCTTC CASSLGGTAYEQFF TRBV7-8 - - 14 TRBJ2-1
TGTGCCAGCAGTTCCTGGAATCAGCCCCAGCATTTT CASSSWNQPQHF TRBV27 - few 12 TRBJ1-5
TGTGCCAGCATATTTGGCCTTGAAGCTTTCTTT CASIFGLEAFF TRBV27 - - 11 TRBJ1-1
TGTGCCAGCAGTTACTCGAGGGAGGCGTTCTACAATGAGCAGTTCTTC CASSYSREAFYNEQFF TRBV6-6 - - 16 TRBJ2-1
TGTGCCAGCAGCTTATTGGAGTACTCTGGAAACACCATATATTTT CASSLLEYSGNTIYF TRBV7-6 - - 15 TRBJ1-3
TGTGCCAGCAGTTACGGGACAGTCAGCAGTGGCTACACCTTC CASSYGTVSSGYTF TRBV6-5 TRBD1 - 14 TRBJ1-2
TGTGCCAGCAGCCAAGGGACTAGCGGATACACAGATACGCAGTATTTT CASSQGTSGYTDTQYF TRBV14 TRBD2 - 16 TRBJ2-3
TGTGCCTGCGGGAAAGGCCAAGAGACCCAGTACTTC CACGKGQETQYF TRBV5-6 - - 12 TRBJ2-5